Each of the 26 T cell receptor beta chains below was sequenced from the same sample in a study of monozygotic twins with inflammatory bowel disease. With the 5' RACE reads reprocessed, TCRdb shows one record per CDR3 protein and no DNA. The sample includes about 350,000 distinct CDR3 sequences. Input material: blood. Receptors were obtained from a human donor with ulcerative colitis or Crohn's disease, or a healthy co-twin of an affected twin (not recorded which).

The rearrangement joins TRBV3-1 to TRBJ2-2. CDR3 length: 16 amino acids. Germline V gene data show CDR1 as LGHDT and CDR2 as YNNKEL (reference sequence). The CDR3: CASSQVTGFGAGELFF.

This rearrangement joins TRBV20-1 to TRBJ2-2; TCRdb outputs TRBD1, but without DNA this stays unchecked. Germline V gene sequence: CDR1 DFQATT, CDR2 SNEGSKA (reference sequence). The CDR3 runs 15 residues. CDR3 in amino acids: CSARDRGVGTGELFF.

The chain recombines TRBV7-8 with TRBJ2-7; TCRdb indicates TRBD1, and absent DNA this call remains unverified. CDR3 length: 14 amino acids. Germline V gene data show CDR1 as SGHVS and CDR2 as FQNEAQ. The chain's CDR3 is CASSPGRGGYEQYF. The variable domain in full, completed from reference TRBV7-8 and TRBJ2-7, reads GAGVSQSPRYKVAKRGQDVALRCDPISGHVSLFWYQQALGQGPEFLTYFQNEAQLDKSGLPSDRFFAERPEGSVSTLKIQRTQQEDSAVYLCASSPGRGGYEQYFGPGTRLTVT.

This chain's CDR3 is CASDEGGATGELFF. The rearrangement links TRBV28 to TRBJ2-2; lacking DNA, the TRBD1 call made by TCRdb goes unchecked. Germline V lookup: CDR1 MDHEN, CDR2 SYDVKM. This CDR3 region has 14 residues.

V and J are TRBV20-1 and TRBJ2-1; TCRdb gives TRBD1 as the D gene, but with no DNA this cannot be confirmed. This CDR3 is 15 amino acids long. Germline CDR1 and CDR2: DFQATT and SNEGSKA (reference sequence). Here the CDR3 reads CSARDDSGVYNEQFF.

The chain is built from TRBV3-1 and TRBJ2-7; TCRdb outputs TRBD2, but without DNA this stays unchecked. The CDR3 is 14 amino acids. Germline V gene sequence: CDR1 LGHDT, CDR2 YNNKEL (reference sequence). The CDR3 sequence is CASSPVRASYEQYF.

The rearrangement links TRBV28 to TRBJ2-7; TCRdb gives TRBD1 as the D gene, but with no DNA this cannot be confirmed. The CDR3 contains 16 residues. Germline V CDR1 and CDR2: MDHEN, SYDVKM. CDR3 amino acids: CASSYYPGQGVREQYF.

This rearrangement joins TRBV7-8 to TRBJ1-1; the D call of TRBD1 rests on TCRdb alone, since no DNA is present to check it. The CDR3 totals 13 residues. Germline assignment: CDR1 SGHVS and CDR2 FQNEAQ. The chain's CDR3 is CASSLTGGTEAFF.

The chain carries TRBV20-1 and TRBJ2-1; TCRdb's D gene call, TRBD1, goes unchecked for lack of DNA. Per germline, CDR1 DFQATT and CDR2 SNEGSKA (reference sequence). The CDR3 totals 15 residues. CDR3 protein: CSASGPDTPGDEQFF.

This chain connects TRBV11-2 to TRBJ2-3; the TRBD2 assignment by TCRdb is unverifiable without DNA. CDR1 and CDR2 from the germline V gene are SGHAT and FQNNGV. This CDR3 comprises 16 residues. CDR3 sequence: CASSLGRRESTDTQYF. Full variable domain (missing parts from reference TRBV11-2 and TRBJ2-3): EAGVAQSPRYKIIEKRQSVAFWCNPISGHATLYWYQQILGQGPKLLIQFQNNGVVDDSQLPKDRFSAERLKGVDSTLKIQPAKLEDSAVYLCASSLGRRESTDTQYFGPGTRLTVL.

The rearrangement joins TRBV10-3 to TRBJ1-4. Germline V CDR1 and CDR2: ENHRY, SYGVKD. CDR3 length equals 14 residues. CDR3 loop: CAIGSGDSREKLFF.

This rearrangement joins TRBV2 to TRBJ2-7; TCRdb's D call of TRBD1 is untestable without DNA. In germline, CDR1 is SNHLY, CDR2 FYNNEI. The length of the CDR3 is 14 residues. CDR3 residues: CAAKGAPGSYEQYF.

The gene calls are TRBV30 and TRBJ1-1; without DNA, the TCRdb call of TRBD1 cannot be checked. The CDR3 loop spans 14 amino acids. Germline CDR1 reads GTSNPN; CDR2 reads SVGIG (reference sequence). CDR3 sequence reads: CAWTQPGSRTEAFF.

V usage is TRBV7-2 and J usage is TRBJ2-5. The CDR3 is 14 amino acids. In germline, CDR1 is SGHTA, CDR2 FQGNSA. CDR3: CASSLGQALETQYF.

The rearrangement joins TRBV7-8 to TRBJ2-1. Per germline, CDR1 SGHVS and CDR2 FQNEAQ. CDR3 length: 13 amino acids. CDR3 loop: CASTHQGHNEQFF.

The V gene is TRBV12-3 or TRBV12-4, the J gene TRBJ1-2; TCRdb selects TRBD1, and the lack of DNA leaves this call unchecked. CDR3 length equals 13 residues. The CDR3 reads CASSPTTGQGYTF.

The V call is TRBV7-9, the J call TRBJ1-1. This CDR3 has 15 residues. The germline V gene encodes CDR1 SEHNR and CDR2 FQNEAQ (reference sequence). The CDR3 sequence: CASSTTDNTETEAFF.

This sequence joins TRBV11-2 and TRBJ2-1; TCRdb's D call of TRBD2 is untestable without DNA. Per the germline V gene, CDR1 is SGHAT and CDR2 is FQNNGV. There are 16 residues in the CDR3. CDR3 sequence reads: CASSPPGLAGYNEQFF. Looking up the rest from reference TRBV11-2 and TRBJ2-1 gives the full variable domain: EAGVAQSPRYKIIEKRQSVAFWCNPISGHATLYWYQQILGQGPKLLIQFQNNGVVDDSQLPKDRFSAERLKGVDSTLKIQPAKLEDSAVYLCASSPPGLAGYNEQFFGPGTRLTVL.

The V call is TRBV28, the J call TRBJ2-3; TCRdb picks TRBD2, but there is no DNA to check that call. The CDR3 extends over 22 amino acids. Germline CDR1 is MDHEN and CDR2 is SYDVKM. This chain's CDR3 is CASSLIDPTSGRAGDSTDTQYF.

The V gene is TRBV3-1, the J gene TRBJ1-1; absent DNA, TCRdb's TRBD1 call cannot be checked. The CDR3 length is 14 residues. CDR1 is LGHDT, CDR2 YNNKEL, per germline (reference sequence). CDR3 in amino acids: CASSRQGLGAEAFF.

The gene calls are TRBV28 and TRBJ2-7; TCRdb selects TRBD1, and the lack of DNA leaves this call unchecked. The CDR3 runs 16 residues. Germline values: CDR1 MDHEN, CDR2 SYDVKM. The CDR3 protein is CASSLEGTLGSYEQYF.

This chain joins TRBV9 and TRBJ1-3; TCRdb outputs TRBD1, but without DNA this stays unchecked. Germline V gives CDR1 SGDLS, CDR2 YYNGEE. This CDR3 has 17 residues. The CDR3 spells CASSVAPSGGTGNTIYF.

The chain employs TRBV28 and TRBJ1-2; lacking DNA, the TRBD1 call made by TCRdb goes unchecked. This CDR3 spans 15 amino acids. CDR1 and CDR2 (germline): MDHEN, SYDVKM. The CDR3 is CASSPGGDRVYGYTF.

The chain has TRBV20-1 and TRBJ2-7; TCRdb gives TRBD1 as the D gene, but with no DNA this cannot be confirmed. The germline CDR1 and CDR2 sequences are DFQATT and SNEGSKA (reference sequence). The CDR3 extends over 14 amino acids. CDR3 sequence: CSARGERSDYEQYF.

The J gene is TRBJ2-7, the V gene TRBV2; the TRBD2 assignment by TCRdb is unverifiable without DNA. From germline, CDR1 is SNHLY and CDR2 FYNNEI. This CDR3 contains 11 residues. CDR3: CASSEGREQYF.

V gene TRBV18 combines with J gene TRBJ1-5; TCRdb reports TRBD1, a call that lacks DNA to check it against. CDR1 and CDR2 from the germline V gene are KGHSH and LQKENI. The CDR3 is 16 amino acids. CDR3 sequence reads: CASSPGDRGSNQPQHF.